This T cell receptor beta chain was recorded in a study of T cells in Graves' hyperthyroidism and ophthalmopathy. TCR beta CDR3 regions were amplified from RNA. A first-round RT-PCR of the TCR CDR3 used the HTBI primer set. One entry per CDR3 protein results from TCRdb running MiXCR on the multiplex PCR reads. The data hold a few hundred thousand distinct CDR3 sequences, with 15% to 20% observed a single time. Uncontrolled infection, other autoimmune disease, pregnancy or lactation led to exclusion. Comments on this clonotype: A read error is possible here, since a much larger clone lies one base away. Here the CDR3 omits its conserved ending phenylalanine or tryptophan, so a read error is the likely source.

Germline V gene lookup returns CDR1 KGHSH and CDR2 LQKENI. This CDR3 contains 17 residues. V was clipped by 0 bases and J by 2 bases; unmatched bases: 3. This clonotype originated in a woman aged 60-75 years with Graves' ophthalmopathy. V gene TRBV18 combines with J gene TRBJ2-1, with 11 nucleotides matching TRBD2. The sequenced material came from blood. The CDR3: CASSPPLAGGAYNEQFS. CDR3 nucleotides: TGTGCCAGCTCACCACCGCTAGCGGGGGGTGCCTACAATGAGCAGTTCTCC.